Sequencing of this T cell receptor beta chain was carried out in a study of blood T cell repertoires in COVID-19. As for the study in general: Some COVID-19 samples were acute and others convalescent; all came from the United States, Italy and Spain. From T cells, B-cell-depleted T cells, or PBMCs came the material, which was cDNA or gDNA.

The CDR3 loop spans 14 amino acids. The germline gives CDR1 LGHDT, CDR2 YNNKEL (reference sequence). The V end lost 4 bases, the J end lost 7 bases, and 14 bases lay between the germline ends. In the authors' workflow: Quantification of nucleated cells was approximated via reference gene primer amplification. The method was immunoSEQ multiplex PCR; TCRdb's version includes in-frame clones alone and lacks a portion of them. Clone size and V and J calls were adopted from that table, with D and trimming inferred from the DNA. The data hold roughly 210,000 clones, with roughly 90% observed a single time.

The TCR originated in a man between 65 and 80 years old with acute or convalescent COVID-19. The sequencing sample was made of peripheral blood. The chain uses TRBV3-1 (or the pseudogene TRBV3-2) and TRBJ1-3; D unresolved. The CDR3: CASSRRGSWNTIYF. CDR3 bases: TGTGCCAGCAGCCGTCGGGGATCTTGGAACACCATATATTTT.